Listed below are T cell receptor beta chains from one sample, sequenced in a study of human T cells and chemical hapten exposure. TCRdb passed the RACE reads through MiXCR, listing each CDR3 protein once. This repertoire shows approximately 100,000 distinct CDR3 sequences, approximately 11% found once; its top ten account for around 3.5%. Sequenced material: whole blood, taken in connection with sensitization to the hapten diphenylcyclopropenone (DPC). These receptors all stem from a woman in her thirties or forties with alopecia areata. Some clones in this sample may be carry-over from other donors' samples. CDR3s include the opening cysteine and the closing phenylalanine or tryptophan. D genes are given only for firm matches. The size of a clone is reported for some rows only, either as once, few or many, or as a class for expanded clones.

d_gene: -; j_gene: TRBJ2-6; abundance: few; v_gene: TRBV9; CDR3nt: TGTGCCAGCAGCCCCCATGGGTTCCCCGGGGCCAACGTCCTGACTTTC; CDR3aa: CASSPHGFPGANVLTF
d_gene: -; j_gene: TRBJ1-5; abundance: many; v_gene: TRBV20-1; CDR3nt: TGCAGTGCTAGATTAAGCGGGACGGGGAATCAGCCCCAGCATTTT; CDR3aa: CSARLSGTGNQPQHF
d_gene: -; j_gene: TRBJ1-5; abundance: many; v_gene: TRBV7-9; CDR3nt: TGTGCCAGCAGCCGCGAGGGGGGCGTCCAGCCCCAGCATTTT; CDR3aa: CASSREGGVQPQHF
d_gene: -; j_gene: TRBJ2-5; abundance: few; v_gene: TRBV5-1; CDR3nt: TGCGCCAGCAGCTTGAGTACGCTAGCGAACACTATCCAAGAGACCCAGTACTTC; CDR3aa: CASSLSTLANTIQETQYF
d_gene: -; j_gene: TRBJ2-7; abundance: few; v_gene: TRBV3-1; CDR3nt: TGTGCCAGCAGCCAAGTGGGGCCCGCCTACGAGCAGTACTTC; CDR3aa: CASSQVGPAYEQYF
d_gene: -; j_gene: TRBJ1-1; abundance: few; v_gene: TRBV7-8; CDR3nt: TGTGCCAGCAGCTGGGGGACTGAAGCTTTCTTT; CDR3aa: CASSWGTEAFF
d_gene: -; j_gene: TRBJ2-5; abundance: few; v_gene: TRBV29-1; CDR3nt: TGCAGCGCTACCGCGGGCCGGCAGACCCAGTACTTC; CDR3aa: CSATAGRQTQYF
d_gene: -; j_gene: TRBJ1-2; abundance: -; v_gene: TRBV5-5; CDR3nt: TGTGCCAGCAGCTCGGAAATCCAAAACTATGGCTACACCTTC; CDR3aa: CASSSEIQNYGYTF
d_gene: -; j_gene: TRBJ2-2; abundance: many; v_gene: TRBV19; CDR3nt: TGTGCCAGTAGTATTCCCGGGGGGCGACGGACCGGGGAGCTGTTTTTT; CDR3aa: CASSIPGGRRTGELFF
d_gene: TRBD1; j_gene: TRBJ1-5; abundance: -; v_gene: TRBV20-1; CDR3nt: TGCAGTGCTAGAGAGGGGACAGGGGGCTTGGGCAATCAGCCCCAGCATTTT; CDR3aa: CSAREGTGGLGNQPQHF
d_gene: TRBD1; j_gene: TRBJ2-3; abundance: few; v_gene: TRBV6-4; CDR3nt: TGTGCCAGCAGTGACGCGGGGACAGGGATGTACTCAGATACGCAGTATTTT; CDR3aa: CASSDAGTGMYSDTQYF
d_gene: -; j_gene: TRBJ1-4; abundance: many; v_gene: TRBV12-3/TRBV12-4; CDR3nt: TGTGCCAGCAGCTTGAGGGGCATTGGGACTCATGAAAAACTGTTTTTT; CDR3aa: CASSLRGIGTHEKLFF
d_gene: -; j_gene: TRBJ1-2; abundance: many; v_gene: TRBV27; CDR3nt: TGTGCCAGCAGTTTAACTCCCCCCAGTCCTGGGGGCTATGGCTACACCTTC; CDR3aa: CASSLTPPSPGGYGYTF
d_gene: -; j_gene: TRBJ1-5; abundance: many; v_gene: TRBV6-5; CDR3nt: TGTGCCAGCAGTCCCGCGGGGGGTAATCAGCCCCAGCATTTT; CDR3aa: CASSPAGGNQPQHF